Listed here are 21 T cell receptor beta chains from one sample, sequenced in a study of control samples from healthy donors and cancer patients. TCRdb keeps only in-frame clones here, not all; method: immunoSEQ multiplex PCR. The sample comprises 95,000 to 150,000 clones, roughly nine tenths of which are singletons, and 7.8% rests with the top ten. Source material: blood. These receptors were collected from a woman aged 18-30 years in good health.

This chain uses TRBV18 with TRBJ2-7; 12 bases map to TRBD1. CDR3 length equals 17 residues. Germline CDR1 reads KGHSH; CDR2 reads LQKENI. V was clipped by 2 bases and J by 5 bases; unmatched bases: 10. In nucleotides, the CDR3 is TGTGCCAGCTCACCAATCGCCTCCGGGACAGGGGGCGACGAGCAGTACTTC. Translated: CASSPIASGTGGDEQYF.

The chain recombines TRBV5-5 with TRBJ2-5; 9 positions agree with TRBD1. The V gene's germline CDR1 is SGHKS and CDR2 YYEKEE (reference sequence). The V gene end was trimmed by 3 bases and the J gene end by 4 bases; junction bases not matched to a gene: 7. There are 15 residues in the CDR3. The CDR3 DNA is TGTGCCAGCAGCTCAGGACAGGGGAGGTCAGAGACCCAGTACTTC. Residues: CASSSGQGRSETQYF.

The V call is TRBV28, the J call TRBJ1-5; 9 nucleotides line up with TRBD1. Per the germline V gene, CDR1 is MDHEN and CDR2 is SYDVKM. The CDR3 is made up of 15 amino acids. Losses at the gene ends were 3 bases for V and 9 bases for J; bases not matched to a gene: 9. CDR3 protein: CASSFPGQGRMPQHF. The CDR3 DNA reads TGTGCCAGCAGTTTTCCGGGACAGGGAAGAATGCCCCAGCATTTT.

The V gene is TRBV4-3, the J gene TRBJ2-3; maybe TRBD1 (5 bases). The CDR3 covers 15 residues. The germline CDR1 and CDR2 sequences are LGHNA and YSLEER. V was trimmed by 3 bases and J by 4 bases, leaving 14 bases between them. The CDR3 DNA follows: TGCGCCAGCAGCCACAGGGTCAGGAACGCAGATACGCAGTATTTT. Amino acid sequence: CASSHRVRNADTQYF.

The J gene is TRBJ2-5, the V gene TRBV5-4, with 9 bases that match TRBD2. The J segment lost 5 bases and the V segment lost 2 bases, leaving 7 bases of the junction unmatched. The length of the CDR3 is 15 residues. Germline assignment: CDR1 SGHNT and CDR2 YYREEE (reference sequence). The DNA of the CDR3 is TGTGCCAGCAGCTTTAGGCTAGCGGGGTTGGAGACCCAGTACTTC. Residues: CASSFRLAGLETQYF.

This sequence joins TRBV5-6 and TRBJ2-7, with D unclear. The ends were cut back, 3 bases at V and 0 bases at J, with 13 bases in the middle. In germline, CDR1 is SGHDT, CDR2 YYEEEE. This CDR3 comprises 15 residues. CDR3 in amino acids: CASSSDDESSYEQYF. The CDR3 region has the DNA TGTGCCAGCAGCTCGGATGATGAGAGCTCCTACGAGCAGTACTTC.

The V call is TRBV30, the J call TRBJ1-3; a weak D match, TRBD1 (5 bases). Trimming shortened V by 0 bases and J by 2 bases, and 17 bases separated the two germline ends. Germline V gives CDR1 GTSNPN, CDR2 SVGIG (reference sequence). CDR3 length equals 17 residues. The CDR3 nucleotides are TGTGCCTGGAGTGTAAAAACGGGGGTTGTGACTGGAAACACCATATATTTT. Its protein product is CAWSVKTGVVTGNTIYF.

The chain recombines TRBV5-1 with TRBJ1-1; D perhaps matches TRBD1 (5 bases). The germline V gene has CDR1 SGHRS and CDR2 YFSETQ. CDR3 length: 14 residues. V lost 4 bases to trimming and J lost 0 bases, with 10 bases between them. In DNA, the CDR3 is TGCGCCAGCAGCCCCGGGACCATGAACACTGAAGCTTTCTTT. Residues: CASSPGTMNTEAFF.

The V gene is TRBV5-4, the J gene TRBJ2-7, with D perhaps TRBD1 or TRBD2 (5 bases each). CDR1 SGHNT and CDR2 YYREEE come from the germline V gene (reference sequence). Trimming pared 0 bases from V and 3 bases from J, leaving 13 bases between. The CDR3 extends over 15 amino acids. CDR3: CASSLARGRGYEQYF. CDR3 nucleotides: TGTGCCAGCAGCTTGGCCCGGGGCCGGGGCTACGAGCAGTACTTC.

CDR3 nucleotide sequence: TGTGCCAGCAGCGTAGAGAGGAACACTGAAGCTTTCTTT. Translated, it gives CASSVERNTEAFF. The rearrangement uses TRBV9 and TRBJ1-1; D remains unclear. Per germline, CDR1 SGDLS and CDR2 YYNGEE. The CDR3 sequence is 13 residues long. V lost 0 bases and J lost 1, with 4 bases in between. Looking up the rest from reference TRBV9 and TRBJ1-1 gives the full variable domain: DSGVTQTPKHLITATGQRVTLRCSPRSGDLSVYWYQQSLDQGLQFLIQYYNGEERAKGNILERFSAQQFPDLHSELNLSSLELGDSALYFCASSVERNTEAFFGQGTRLTVV.

The gene calls are TRBV28 and TRBJ2-1; D is possibly TRBD2 (6 bases). V lost 2 bases and J lost 5, with 13 bases in between. In germline, CDR1 is MDHEN, CDR2 SYDVKM. CDR3 length: 15 residues. In DNA form, the CDR3 reads TGTGCCAGCAGTTTAGGGGGGAGGCCGGACAATGAGCAGTTCTTC. Amino acid sequence: CASSLGGRPDNEQFF.

The chain carries TRBV5-6 and TRBJ2-5, with D perhaps matching TRBD1 (5 bases). Trimming removed 0 bases from V and 1 base from J, with 7 bases in between. The length of the CDR3 is 14 residues. CDR1 is SGHDT and CDR2 is YYEEEE in the germline V gene. CDR3: CASSLVTVQETQYF. The CDR3 bases are TGTGCCAGCAGCTTGGTGACAGTCCAAGAGACCCAGTACTTC.

This chain uses TRBV28 with TRBJ2-5; D is possibly TRBD1 or TRBD2 (5 bases each). The CDR3 is made up of 15 amino acids. Looked up from germline, CDR1 is MDHEN and CDR2 is SYDVKM. With 1 base removed from V and 5 bases from J, the gap between germline ends came to 14 bases. CDR3 loop: CASSLSGPQWETQYF. Written as DNA, the CDR3 is TGTGCCAGCAGTTTATCGGGACCGCAATGGGAGACCCAGTACTTC.

The chain combines TRBV5-8 with TRBJ1-5, with no clear D. V lost 2 bases and J 2 bases, leaving 20 bases between the germline ends. Germline values: CDR1 SGHTS, CDR2 YDEGEE. The CDR3 extends over 18 amino acids. The CDR3 coding sequence is TGTGCCAGCAGCTTTGGTCAGAGGCGCCCAAGGGGCAATCAGCCCCAGCATTTT. It codes for CASSFGQRRPRGNQPQHF.

The rearrangement joins TRBV6-5 to TRBJ1-4; tentative D call: TRBD1 (6 bases). The CDR3 is 15 amino acids. Germline V CDR1 and CDR2: MNHEY, SVGAGI. V lost 8 bases and J 4 bases, leaving 17 bases between the germline ends. CDR3 DNA sequence: TGTGCCAGCCGGGCCCAGGGACATATTAATGAAAAACTGTTTTTT. It is translated as CASRAQGHINEKLFF.

The V and J genes are TRBV3-1 (or the pseudogene TRBV3-2) and TRBJ2-1, with 10 bases aligning to TRBD2. The V segment lost 7 bases and the J segment 0 bases; nucleotides outside the gene matches: 9. From germline, CDR1 is LGHDT and CDR2 YNNKEL (reference sequence). The CDR3 consists of 17 residues. CDR3 amino acids: CASTAIAGGPSYNEQFF. The CDR3 DNA reads TGTGCCAGCACCGCCATAGCGGGAGGCCCCTCCTACAATGAGCAGTTCTTC.

The chain joins TRBV5-8 to TRBJ2-1; D may match TRBD1 or TRBD2 (5 bases each). V gave up 1 base and J gave up 9 bases, with 17 bases separating them. The CDR3 consists of 15 residues. Germline V CDR1 and CDR2: SGHTS, YDEGEE. The CDR3 nucleotides read TGTGCCAGCAGCTTGCGGGACCCCCGATCGGGTGAGCAGTTCTTC. As protein: CASSLRDPRSGEQFF.

V is TRBV6-5 and J is TRBJ1-1; 7 bases fit TRBD1. With V trimmed by 7 bases and J by 6 bases, 8 bases remained unmatched. Germline CDR1 is MNHEY and CDR2 is SVGAGI. The CDR3 runs to 13 residues. This CDR3 reads CASKNSGGPEAFF. The CDR3 region has the DNA TGTGCCAGCAAAAACTCAGGGGGTCCTGAAGCTTTCTTT.

This clone appeared once. V and J are TRBV5-1 and TRBJ2-7, with 8 bases lining up with TRBD2. The CDR3 has 14 residues. J lost 3 bases, V lost 0 bases, and 2 bases had no gene match. CDR1 is SGHRS and CDR2 is YFSETQ in the germline V gene. The CDR3 reads CASSLVAGHYEQYF. The CDR3 bases are TGCGCCAGCAGCTTGGTAGCGGGGCACTACGAGCAGTACTTC.

This chain connects TRBV5-1 to TRBJ1-2, with TRBD1 identical over 8 bases. CDR3 length: 14 residues. Germline CDR1 is SGHRS and CDR2 is YFSETQ. Trimming cost V 4 bases and J 8 bases; bases outside gene matches: 10. The CDR3 DNA reads as TGCGCCAGCAGCCGACGAGACAGGGGATACGGCTACACCTTC. Translation gives CASSRRDRGYGYTF.

The chain links TRBV28 to TRBJ2-5, with 8 bases identical to TRBD1. The junction had 2 bases not matched to a gene; V was cut back by 1 base and J by 4 bases. This CDR3 contains 14 residues. CDR1 MDHEN and CDR2 SYDVKM come from the germline V gene. The CDR3 DNA sequence: TGTGCCAGCAGTTTATCCAGGGGGCGAGAGACCCAGTACTTC. This gives the protein CASSLSRGRETQYF.